Shown below are 17 T cell receptor beta chains from a single sample sequenced in a study of blood T cell repertoires in COVID-19. TCRdb keeps only in-frame clones here, not all; method: immunoSEQ multiplex PCR. This sample carries about 430,000 clones, about 88% of them seen once, and the ten largest clones take approximately 1.5%. The source material was PBMCs or T cells enriched from blood (not recorded which). Receptors originate from a woman aged 18-29 years who had been exposed to COVID-19.

This clone was observed once. The V and J genes are TRBV27 and TRBJ1-5, with TRBD1 as a possible D gene (6 bases). The CDR3 length is 15 residues. Germline CDR1 reads MNHEY; CDR2 reads SMNVEV (reference sequence). V was shortened by 5 bases and J by 5 bases, with 16 bases between the two germline ends. CDR3 sequence reads: CASSRSPDSYQPQHF. In DNA, the CDR3 is TGTGCCAGCAGTCGAAGTCCGGACAGCTATCAGCCCCAGCATTTT.

This clone has only one observation. V and J are TRBV7-9 and TRBJ1-2; D is undetermined. The CDR3 contains 15 residues. Germline V CDR1 and CDR2: SEHNR, FQNEAQ (reference sequence). The ends were cut back, 1 base at V and 0 bases at J, with 9 bases in the middle. CDR3 sequence: CASSLGAGSNYGYTF. In nucleotides, the CDR3 is TGTGCCAGCAGCTTAGGGGCAGGTTCTAACTATGGCTACACCTTC. Based on the CDR3 plus reference TRBV7-9 and TRBJ1-2, the full variable domain is DTGVSQNPRHKITKRGQNVTFRCDPISEHNRLYWYRQTLGQGPEFLTYFQNEAQLEKSRLLSDRFSAERPKGSFSTLEIQRTEQGDSAMYLCASSLGAGSNYGYTFGSGTRLTVV.

This sequence joins TRBV11-2 and TRBJ1-5, with 8 bases matching TRBD1. Trimming at V came to 0 bases and at J to 8 bases, leaving 9 bases not matched to a gene. Germline CDR1 and CDR2: SGHAT and FQNNGV. The CDR3 loop spans 16 amino acids. The CDR3 region has the DNA TGTGCCAGCAGCTTAGAAGGGGGGGACAGGACAAAGCCCCAGCATTTT. This sequence encodes CASSLEGGDRTKPQHF.

This chain joins TRBV5-1 and TRBJ1-2; 7 nucleotides align to TRBD1. With 4 bases clipped from V and 0 bases from J, the junction kept 6 bases outside the gene matches. The CDR3 is 15 amino acids. From germline, CDR1 is SGHRS and CDR2 YFSETQ. The CDR3 here is CASSPWDSTNYGYTF. The CDR3 DNA follows: TGCGCCAGCAGCCCATGGGACAGCACTAACTATGGCTACACCTTC.

V usage is TRBV19 and J usage is TRBJ2-1, with D unclear. This CDR3 is built from 12 residues. The V end was cut by 4 bases, the J end by 6 bases, with 7 bases between. Germline assignment: CDR1 LNHDA and CDR2 SQIVND (reference sequence). As DNA, the CDR3 is TGTGCCAGTAGTAATCGCGGCAATGAGCAGTTCTTC. Its translation is CASSNRGNEQFF.

The chain carries TRBV29-1 and TRBJ2-7; TRBD1 agrees at 8 bases. Germline trimming cut 0 bases from V and 3 bases from J; bases unmatched to any gene: 10. The germline CDR1 and CDR2 sequences are SQVTM and ANQGSEA. CDR3 length: 16 residues. The CDR3 loop is CSVEDARTGKGYEQYF. The CDR3 DNA reads as TGCAGCGTTGAAGATGCCCGGACAGGGAAAGGCTACGAGCAGTACTTC.

This chain uses TRBV3-1 (or the pseudogene TRBV3-2) with TRBJ1-2, with TRBD1 as a possible D gene (5 bases). Germline V gene sequence: CDR1 LGHDT, CDR2 YNNKEL (reference sequence). This CDR3 contains 15 residues. Trimming shortened V by 0 bases and J by 8 bases, and 16 bases separated the two germline ends. The CDR3 loop is CASSQDTATAGGYTF. The CDR3 nucleotides read TGTGCCAGCAGCCAAGATACGGCGACAGCGGGAGGCTACACCTTC.

The chain combines TRBV24-1 with TRBJ2-7, with TRBD1 matching 7 bases. Germline loops: CDR1 KGHDR, CDR2 SFDVKD. With 0 bases clipped from V and 0 bases from J, the junction kept 7 bases outside the gene matches. This CDR3 has 17 residues. Here the CDR3 DNA reads TGTGCCACCAGTGATTTGCGCGAGACAGGGAGCTCCTACGAGCAGTACTTC. Its protein is CATSDLRETGSSYEQYF.

The gene calls are TRBV7-3 and TRBJ2-3, with 8 bases fitting TRBD2. This CDR3 has 15 residues. From germline, CDR1 is SGHTA and CDR2 FQGTGA. V lost 3 bases and J lost 5; bases outside the gene matches: 7. CDR3 in amino acids: CASSLTGGPGDTQYF. The CDR3, as DNA: TGTGCCAGCAGCTTGACGGGGGGGCCAGGAGATACGCAGTATTTT.

CDR3 DNA: TGTGCTAGTGGCCCAATCCGGACTAGCGGGAATCTCCCTGAACATGAGCAGTTCTTC. Its protein is CASGPIRTSGNLPEHEQFF. The chain employs TRBV12-5 and TRBJ2-1, with 12 bases identical to TRBD2. Germline V gene lookup returns CDR1 LGHNT and CDR2 FRNRAP. V shed 6 bases, J shed 8 bases, and the junction held 20 bases outside the gene matches. The CDR3 loop spans 19 amino acids.

J is TRBJ1-5 and V is TRBV11-2, with 7 bases identical to TRBD1. With 5 bases clipped from V and 3 bases from J, the junction kept 7 bases outside the gene matches. Germline values: CDR1 SGHAT, CDR2 FQNNGV. The CDR3 length is 15 residues. CDR3: CASSDTTGANQPQHF. CDR3 DNA: TGTGCCAGCAGCGATACCACAGGGGCCAATCAGCCCCAGCATTTT.

This clone was counted once. The chain has TRBV5-1 and TRBJ2-1, with 8 bases lining up with TRBD2. V lost 1 base and J lost 0; bases outside the gene matches: 3. In germline, CDR1 is SGHRS, CDR2 YFSETQ. The CDR3 loop spans 16 amino acids. CDR3 sequence reads: CASSLRAGDSYNEQFF. The CDR3 DNA is TGCGCCAGCAGCTTGAGAGCGGGGGACTCCTACAATGAGCAGTTCTTC. Full variable domain (remainder filled in from reference TRBV5-1 and TRBJ2-1): KAGVTQTPRYLIKTRGQQVTLSCSPISGHRSVSWYQQTPGQGLQFLFEYFSETQRNKGNFPGRFSGRQFSNSRSEMNVSTLELGDSALYLCASSLRAGDSYNEQFFGPGTRLTVL.

About this clone itself: This sample also contains other DNA sequences that code for the same CDR3. This sequence joins TRBV24-1 and TRBJ2-3; 10 bases are shared with TRBD2. There are 16 residues in the CDR3. Germline V CDR1 and CDR2: KGHDR, SFDVKD. V dropped 4 bases and J dropped 0; count of bases not matched to a gene: 3. The CDR3 nucleotides are TGTGCCACCAGTGACTGGACTAGCGGCAGCACAGATACGCAGTATTTT. The encoded protein is CATSDWTSGSTDTQYF.

J is TRBJ1-5 and V is TRBV15; no reliable D call. The ends were cut back, 8 bases at V and 0 bases at J, with 8 bases in the middle. The CDR3 extends over 13 amino acids. Per the germline V gene, CDR1 is LNHNV and CDR2 is YYDKDF (reference sequence). CDR3: CATGGISNQPQHF. The CDR3 region has the DNA TGTGCCACCGGAGGGATTAGCAATCAGCCCCAGCATTTT.

V and J are TRBV9 and TRBJ1-2; D remains ambiguous. The germline gives CDR1 SGDLS, CDR2 YYNGEE. This CDR3 is 12 amino acids long. Trimming shortened V by 3 bases and J by 5 bases, and 8 bases separated the two germline ends. The CDR3 DNA sequence: TGTGCCAGCAGCGGAGCTGAGTATGGCTACACCTTC. Protein sequence: CASSGAEYGYTF.

The chain recombines TRBV19 with TRBJ2-1, with D possibly TRBD2 on 6 matching bases. Trimming removed 5 bases from V and 1 base from J, with 9 bases in between. The V gene's germline CDR1 is LNHDA and CDR2 SQIVND (reference sequence). This CDR3 is built from 14 residues. Here the CDR3 reads CASSLGRSYNEQFF. The CDR3 nucleotides read TGTGCCAGTAGTTTGGGGAGGTCCTACAATGAGCAGTTCTTC.

The chain combines TRBV3-1 (or the pseudogene TRBV3-2) with TRBJ2-5; D possibly corresponds to TRBD2 (6 bases). CDR1 is LGHDT and CDR2 is YNNKEL in the germline V gene (reference sequence). Between the trimmed V and J ends, which lost 2 bases and 1 base, there was a span of 17 bases. This CDR3 is 17 amino acids long. The CDR3 spells CASSQKGSLAFQETQYF. The CDR3 coding sequence is TGTGCCAGCAGCCAAAAGGGGTCACTAGCTTTCCAAGAGACCCAGTACTTC.